The 16 T cell receptor beta chains below all came from one sample that was sequenced in a study of Ad26.COV2.S vaccination and SARS-CoV-2 variants. TCRdb's copy holds only in-frame clones and misses some; the assay was immunoSEQ multiplex PCR. The sample records approximately 300,000 clones, approximately 80% being singletons. The treatment is: roughly 20 received Ad26.COV2.S at low or high dose, single or two shots; several received placebo; per-sample allocation not given. The samples were gathered on day 63 after the first injection of vaccine or placebo. The sample in question was peripheral blood, obtained in a trial of Ad26.COV2.S vaccine versus placebo. The receptor set was obtained from a person aged 18-65 years who received the Ad26.COV2.S COVID-19 vaccine or a placebo.

The chain joins TRBV3-1 (or the pseudogene TRBV3-2) to TRBJ1-6; unclear D gene. The CDR3 has 14 residues. Trimming removed 3 bases from V and 4 bases from J, with 7 bases in between. Germline V lookup: CDR1 LGHDT, CDR2 YNNKEL (reference sequence). The CDR3 sequence: CASSHGPYNSPLHF. The CDR3 DNA is TGTGCCAGCAGCCACGGACCTTATAATTCACCCCTCCACTTT.

The chain is built from TRBV28 and TRBJ2-7; D not certain. The germline CDR1 and CDR2 sequences are MDHEN and SYDVKM. Between the trimmed V and J ends, which lost 7 bases and 6 bases, there was a span of 19 bases. The CDR3 is 14 residues long. This chain's CDR3 is CASTSTRFFGEQYF. DNA for the CDR3: TGTGCCAGCACTTCCACAAGGTTCTTTGGCGAGCAGTACTTC.

V usage is TRBV5-1 and J usage is TRBJ2-7; 7 bases match TRBD1. The V gene end was trimmed by 3 bases and the J gene end by 0 bases; junction bases not matched to a gene: 6. Germline V gene lookup returns CDR1 SGHRS and CDR2 YFSETQ. CDR3 size: 15 residues. This CDR3 reads CASSWGTANSYEQYF. CDR3 bases: TGCGCCAGCAGCTGGGGGACAGCAAACTCCTACGAGCAGTACTTC.

This clone occurred a few times. J is TRBJ1-2 and V is TRBV11-2; weak D call: TRBD1 (5 bases). Between the trimmed V and J ends, which lost 1 base and 4 bases, there was a span of 10 bases. CDR3 length: 14 amino acids. Looked up from germline, CDR1 is SGHAT and CDR2 is FQNNGV. Here the CDR3 DNA reads TGTGCCAGCAGCTTAGGGCAGGGAGGCTATGGCTACACCTTC. Translating gives CASSLGQGGYGYTF.

V usage is TRBV7-9 and J usage is TRBJ2-5; weak D call: TRBD1 (5 bases). The CDR3 is made up of 13 amino acids. V lost 6 bases and J lost 2, with 10 bases in between. Per germline, CDR1 SEHNR and CDR2 FQNEAQ (reference sequence). The CDR3 here is CASSQGVQETQYF. Here the CDR3 DNA reads TGTGCCAGCAGTCAGGGCGTTCAAGAGACCCAGTACTTC.

This chain joins TRBV7-9 and TRBJ2-3, with no clear D. Trimming cost V 2 bases and J 1 base, with 7 bases left between them. This CDR3 spans 14 amino acids. Germline values: CDR1 SEHNR, CDR2 FQNEAQ (reference sequence). CDR3 sequence (DNA): TGTGCCAGCAGCTTAACGACCGGCACAGATACGCAGTATTTT. Translated: CASSLTTGTDTQYF.

The gene calls are TRBV18 and TRBJ2-7, with D perhaps matching TRBD2 (6 bases). The V and J ends lost 3 bases and 2 bases respectively, with 11 bases between them. Per the germline V gene, CDR1 is KGHSH and CDR2 is LQKENI. There are 14 residues in the CDR3. The CDR3 nucleotides read TGTGCCAGCTCACCCGGGACTTCCCCCTACGAGCAGTACTTC. This gives the protein CASSPGTSPYEQYF.

The rearrangement links TRBV28 to TRBJ2-7; D remains unclear. The CDR3 is made up of 12 amino acids. Germline V CDR1 and CDR2: MDHEN, SYDVKM. Between the trimmed V and J ends, which lost 2 bases and 5 bases, there was a span of 7 bases. This CDR3 is CASSLRVNEQYF. The CDR3 region has the DNA TGTGCCAGCAGTTTACGGGTTAACGAGCAGTACTTC.

The chain carries TRBV15 and TRBJ2-1, with 9 bases fitting TRBD1. The germline gives CDR1 LNHNV, CDR2 YYDKDF (reference sequence). Losses at the gene ends were 3 bases for V and 6 bases for J; bases not matched to a gene: 3. This CDR3 comprises 14 residues. The CDR3 reads CATSRGQGINEQFF. The CDR3 nucleotides read TGTGCCACCAGCAGGGGACAGGGCATCAATGAGCAGTTCTTC.

The V call is TRBV23-1, the J call TRBJ1-3, with D possibly being TRBD1 (5 bases). TRBV23-1 is an ORF, with its function uncertain. Trimming left V 1 base short and J 2 bases short, with 15 bases between. The CDR3 contains 17 residues. DNA for the CDR3: TGCGCCAGCAGTCAATGGGGGATCATAAGGCCTGGAAACACCATATATTTT. Protein product: CASSQWGIIRPGNTIYF.

The V and J genes are TRBV5-1 and TRBJ1-2; TRBD1 is a possible D gene (6 bases). The CDR3 contains 13 residues. Between the trimmed V and J ends, which lost 5 bases and 6 bases, there was a span of 14 bases. Germline loops: CDR1 SGHRS, CDR2 YFSETQ. For the CDR3, the DNA is TGCGCCAGCAGTAGGGACAAGAGTCATGGCTACACCTTC. Protein sequence: CASSRDKSHGYTF.

This clone was detected ten times or more. The chain is built from TRBV5-6 and TRBJ2-7; D not resolved. CDR3 length equals 14 residues. V lost 3 bases and J lost 9, with 19 bases in between. CDR1 SGHDT and CDR2 YYEEEE come from the germline V gene. The DNA for the CDR3 is TGTGCCAGCAGCTCCTATCTGGGTCGGTTTATGCAGTACTTC. It is translated as CASSSYLGRFMQYF.

V is TRBV11-2 and J is TRBJ2-2; TRBD2 agrees at 7 bases. From germline, CDR1 is SGHAT and CDR2 FQNNGV. The trim removed 6 bases at V and 0 bases at J, leaving 1 base unmatched. The CDR3 covers 14 residues. The CDR3 loop reads CASSLAANTGELFF. The DNA for the CDR3 is TGTGCCAGCAGTCTAGCGGCGAACACCGGGGAGCTGTTTTTT.

V is TRBV28 and J is TRBJ1-2; D gene ambiguous. The CDR3 runs to 13 residues. In germline, CDR1 is MDHEN, CDR2 SYDVKM. The V end was cut by 2 bases, the J end by 8 bases, with 12 bases between. CDR3 protein: CASSLTYGKGYTF. CDR3 in DNA: TGTGCCAGCAGTTTAACCTACGGAAAAGGCTACACCTTC.

J is TRBJ2-1 and V is TRBV5-1, with TRBD1 identical over 9 bases. Germline V gene data show CDR1 as SGHRS and CDR2 as YFSETQ. V was clipped by 3 bases and J by 7 bases; unmatched bases: 8. The CDR3 is 15 residues long. In nucleotides, the CDR3 is TGCGCCAGCAGCTCAAGTCGCGGGACAGGGAATGAGCAGTTCTTC. Its translation: CASSSSRGTGNEQFF.

The chain uses TRBV28 and TRBJ1-2, with TRBD1 matching 8 bases. Germline CDR1 is MDHEN and CDR2 is SYDVKM. V was clipped by 8 bases and J by 8 bases; unmatched bases: 16. The CDR3 runs to 15 residues. DNA for the CDR3: TGTGCCAGCCAAACCTCTAACAGGGGGTCAGGGGGCTACACCTTC. It yields the protein CASQTSNRGSGGYTF.